This is a list of T cell receptor beta chains from one sample in a study of CD8 T cells in Susac syndrome. TCRdb fed the immunoSEQ multiplex PCR reads into MiXCR, producing one record per CDR3 protein. The sample includes 200,000 to 300,000 distinct CDR3 sequences, almost 97% of them seen just once. Sequenced material: CD4+ T cells from PBMCs. These receptors came from a human donor with Susac syndrome. The CDR3 runs from the conserved cysteine through the conserved F or W. A D gene is named only where the DNA matches it firmly. A clone size is listed for some rows: how often the clone was seen (once, few, many), or a class if it is expanded.

>.|TRBJ2-2|TRBV30|TRBD2
CAWSVGLAGPGELFF
TGTGCCTGGAGTGTCGGGCTAGCGGGACCCGGGGAGCTGTTTTTT
>.|TRBJ2-5|TRBV7-2|.
CASSLAAGTQYF
TGTGCCAGCAGCTTAGCTGCGGGGACCCAGTACTTC
>.|TRBJ1-2|TRBV25-1|.
CASSGTVDYGYTF
TGTGCCAGCAGTGGGACAGTCGACTATGGCTACACCTTC
>.|TRBJ1-2|TRBV30|.
CAWSVMGGGPYGYTF
TGTGCCTGGAGTGTGATGGGGGGAGGCCCCTATGGCTACACCTTC
>once|TRBJ1-2|TRBV4-1|.
CASSQGQEGGSYGYTF
TGCGCCAGCAGCCAAGGTCAGGAAGGAGGGAGCTATGGCTACACCTTC
>once|TRBJ2-7|TRBV7-9|.
CARKGKNFYEQYF
TGTGCCAGGAAGGGGAAGAACTTTTACGAGCAGTACTTC
>.|TRBJ1-4|TRBV15|TRBD1
CATSGPRRGQTNEKLFF
TGTGCCACCAGCGGACCACGCAGGGGGCAGACTAATGAAAAACTGTTTTTT
>.|TRBJ2-1|TRBV11-1|TRBD2
CASSRKLAGVGEQFF
TGTGCCAGCAGTCGGAAGCTAGCGGGAGTTGGTGAGCAGTTCTTC
>.|TRBJ1-5|TRBV13|TRBD1
CASSSRTGTVHF
TGTGCCAGCAGCTCGCGGACAGGGACGGTTCATTTT
>.|TRBJ2-7|TRBV20-1|.
CSALSPQNSYEQYF
TGCAGTGCCCTTTCCCCCCAGAACTCCTACGAGCAGTACTTC
>.|TRBJ2-3|TRBV30|TRBD2
CAWKGLAGPGYF
TGTGCCTGGAAGGGACTAGCGGGCCCCGGGTATTTT
>.|TRBJ2-5|TRBV15|TRBD2
CATSTGTTQETQYF
TGTGCCACCAGCACCGGGACTACCCAAGAGACCCAGTACTTC
>.|TRBJ2-1|TRBV6-5|TRBD2
CASSPPTGGGGEQFF
TGTGCCAGCAGTCCCCCCACAGGCGGCGGGGGTGAGCAGTTCTTC
>.|TRBJ2-5|TRBV2|.
CASSGGETQYF
TGTGCCAGCTCCGGTGGAGAGACCCAGTACTTC
>.|TRBJ2-7|TRBV18|TRBD1
CASSPGQGAGEQYF
TGTGCCAGCTCACCCGGACAGGGGGCAGGGGAGCAGTACTTC
>once|TRBJ2-3|TRBV20-1|.
CSASPYRVATDTQYF
TGCAGTGCGAGCCCCTACAGGGTAGCAACAGATACGCAGTATTTT
>.|TRBJ1-2|TRBV9|.
CASSSQGGSYGYTF
TGTGCCAGCAGCTCGCAAGGGGGGAGCTATGGCTACACCTTC
>.|TRBJ2-3|TRBV5-1|TRBD1
CASSLEGTGYTDTQYF
TGCGCCAGCAGCTTGGAAGGGACAGGATACACAGATACGCAGTATTTT
>.|TRBJ2-7|TRBV20-1|.
CSARGSYEQYF
TGCAGTGCTAGGGGTAGTTACGAGCAGTACTTC
>.|TRBJ1-5|TRBV7-9|TRBD1
CASTPGGQINQPQHF
TGTGCCAGCACCCCGGGGGGACAGATCAATCAGCCCCAGCATTTT
>few|TRBJ2-5|TRBV19|.
CASSIRETQYF
TGTGCCAGTAGTATCCGGGAGACCCAGTACTTC
>.|TRBJ2-5|TRBV6-6|TRBD2
CASSPAGPQETQYF
TGTGCCAGCAGTCCAGCGGGACCTCAAGAGACCCAGTACTTC
>.|TRBJ2-5|TRBV9|.
CASSVSSQQETQYF
TGTGCCAGCAGCGTAAGCAGCCAACAAGAGACCCAGTACTTC
>.|TRBJ2-1|TRBV3-1|.
CASSQPLGTEQFF
TGTGCCAGCAGCCAACCCCTAGGTACTGAGCAGTTCTTC
>once|TRBJ1-2|TRBV6-5|TRBD1
CASSYSGQPYGYTF
TGTGCCAGCAGTTACTCGGGACAGCCTTATGGCTACACCTTC
>once|TRBJ2-2|TRBV28|.
CAGRPGNTGELFF
TGTGCCGGGAGACCTGGGAACACCGGGGAGCTGTTTTTT
>.|TRBJ2-1|TRBV7-2|TRBD2
CASSLFLAGVRNEQFF
TGTGCCAGCAGCCTCTTTCTGGCGGGAGTACGCAATGAGCAGTTCTTC
>once|TRBJ2-7|TRBV20-1|TRBD2
CSAQRASGGSSYEQYF
TGCAGTGCTCAGAGGGCTAGCGGGGGAAGCTCCTACGAGCAGTACTTC
>.|TRBJ1-1|TRBV30|.
CAWSATIQTGPDGAFF
TGTGCCTGGAGTGCCACAATTCAAACAGGGCCGGATGGAGCTTTCTTT
>.|TRBJ2-1|TRBV9|TRBD1
CASSVDGTAYGGQFF
TGTGCCAGCAGCGTAGATGGGACAGCCTATGGTGGGCAGTTCTTC
>.|TRBJ1-1|TRBV7-9|.
CASSLDTQTEAFF
TGTGCCAGCAGCTTGGATACACAGACTGAAGCTTTCTTT
>.|TRBJ2-1|TRBV7-2|TRBD2
CASSLGTSGRLDEQFF
TGTGCCAGCAGCTTAGGGACTAGCGGGAGGCTCGATGAGCAGTTCTTC
>.|TRBJ2-7|TRBV10-3|TRBD2
CASGGQVYEQYF
TGTGCCTCGGGAGGGCAGGTCTACGAGCAGTACTTC
>.|TRBJ2-3|TRBV27|.
CASSLWGEMRDTQYF
TGTGCCAGCAGTTTATGGGGGGAAATGAGAGATACGCAGTATTTT
>.|TRBJ1-5|TRBV2|TRBD1
CASSPRDRGYQPQHF
TGTGCCAGCAGTCCCCGGGACAGGGGCTATCAGCCCCAGCATTTT
>.|TRBJ2-1|TRBV30|TRBD2
CAWTSGHNEQFF
TGTGCCTGGACTAGCGGACACAATGAGCAGTTCTTC
>.|TRBJ2-3|TRBV29-1|TRBD2
CSVAVGGITGTDTQYF
TGCAGCGTTGCGGTGGGAGGGATCACCGGCACAGATACGCAGTATTTT
>.|TRBJ1-2|TRBV30|.
CAWSLNGQIYGYTF
TGTGCCTGGAGTCTCAACGGACAGATCTATGGCTACACCTTC
>.|TRBJ2-1|TRBV7-7|TRBD1
CASSLGTGNYNEQFF
TGTGCTAGCAGCTTAGGGACAGGGAACTACAATGAGCAGTTCTTC
>once|TRBJ1-4|TRBV25-1|.
CASSDLLGLGEKLFF
TGTGCCAGCAGTGATCTGCTGGGTCTGGGGGAAAAACTGTTTTTT
>.|TRBJ1-5|TRBV6-6|.
CASASLGGNQPQHF
TGTGCCAGCGCCTCATTAGGGGGCAATCAGCCCCAGCATTTT
>once|TRBJ1-1|TRBV9|.
CASSVVWAAGENTEAFF
TGTGCCAGCAGCGTAGTATGGGCAGCGGGGGAGAACACTGAAGCTTTCTTT
>.|TRBJ2-1|TRBV28|TRBD2
CASSGAGLGDNEQFF
TGTGCCAGCAGTGGAGCGGGACTCGGAGACAATGAGCAGTTCTTC
>.|TRBJ1-5|TRBV2|TRBD1
CASSGPDRGDQPQHF
TGTGCCAGCAGCGGCCCGGACAGGGGTGATCAGCCCCAGCATTTT
>once|TRBJ2-5|TRBV20-1|TRBD2
CSATNRGSKMGETQYF
TGCAGTGCCACGAACCGCGGGAGCAAAATGGGGGAGACCCAGTACTTC
>.|TRBJ1-1|TRBV13|.
CASSAPNTEAFF
TGTGCCAGCAGCGCCCCGAACACTGAAGCTTTCTTT
>.|TRBJ2-5|TRBV29-1|TRBD1
CSVSWWTGVEESQYF
TGCAGCGTGAGTTGGTGGACAGGGGTAGAAGAGTCCCAGTACTTC
>.|TRBJ2-1|TRBV7-9|.
CASSSSEAYSYNEQFF
TGTGCCAGCAGCTCGTCGGAGGCCTACTCCTACAATGAGCAGTTCTTC
>once|TRBJ2-1|TRBV6-4|TRBD1
CASSDSLSDRGNEQFF
TGTGCCAGCAGTGACTCGCTATCGGACAGGGGCAATGAGCAGTTCTTC
>.|TRBJ2-7|TRBV4-2|TRBD2
CASSPGLAGASEQYF
TGTGCCAGCAGCCCGGGACTAGCGGGAGCTAGCGAGCAGTACTTC
>.|TRBJ1-1|TRBV20-1|.
CSARDARGVTEAFF
TGCAGTGCTAGAGATGCTAGGGGGGTTACTGAAGCTTTCTTT
>.|TRBJ2-4|TRBV30|TRBD2
CAWTVAGGPKNIQYF
TGTGCCTGGACCGTAGCGGGAGGGCCTAAGAACATTCAGTACTTC
>.|TRBJ2-7|TRBV2|TRBD2
CASRGLADYEQYF
TGTGCCAGCAGGGGACTAGCGGACTACGAGCAGTACTTC
>.|TRBJ2-1|TRBV4-1|TRBD1
CASSQANYRGHEQFF
TGCGCCAGCAGCCAAGCTAATTACAGGGGCCATGAGCAGTTCTTC
>.|TRBJ2-7|TRBV28|.
CASYTGAPYEQYF
TGTGCCAGCTATACGGGAGCCCCCTACGAGCAGTACTTC